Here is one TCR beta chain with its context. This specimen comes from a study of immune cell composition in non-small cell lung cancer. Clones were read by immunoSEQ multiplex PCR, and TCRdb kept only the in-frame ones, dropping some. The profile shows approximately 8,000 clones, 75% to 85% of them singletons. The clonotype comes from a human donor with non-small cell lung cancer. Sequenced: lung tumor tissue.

As DNA, the CDR3 is TGTGCCTTGGAGGGCGCTCCGGGGACCCAGTACTTC. As protein: CALEGAPGTQYF. V gene TRBV30 combines with J gene TRBJ2-5, with a possible D match to TRBD2 (6 bases). The V gene lost 7 bases and the J gene lost 7 bases, with 16 bases spanning the gap. CDR3 length: 12 residues. The germline CDR1 and CDR2 sequences are GTSNPN and SVGIG (reference sequence).